Following are 6 T cell receptor beta chains from one sample sequenced in a study of T cells in Graves' hyperthyroidism and ophthalmopathy. RNA transcripts provided the source from which TCR beta CDR3 regions were amplified. Primed by the HTBI set, a first-round RT-PCR was run on the TCR CDR3. TCRdb processed the multiplex PCR reads anew with MiXCR; each CDR3 protein has one entry. The profile shows around 490,000 distinct CDR3 sequences, 15% to 20% of them singletons. Sequences were obtained from blood. These receptors were obtained from a man aged 35 to 55 with Graves' ophthalmopathy.

This clonotype was seen at least ten times. The chain is built from TRBV24-1 and TRBJ2-7; 10 bases align to TRBD1. CDR1 is KGHDR, CDR2 SFDVKD, per germline. Germline trimming cut 3 bases from V and 2 bases from J; bases unmatched to any gene: 3. This CDR3 is built from 15 residues. The chain's CDR3 is CATSDPGQGTYEQYF. For the CDR3, the DNA is TGTGCCACCAGTGATCCGGGACAGGGGACCTACGAGCAGTACTTC.

The chain employs TRBV13 and TRBJ1-6; 10 nucleotides align to TRBD1. The V gene's germline CDR1 is PRHDT and CDR2 FYEKMQ (reference sequence). Unmatched junction bases numbered 3, after V lost 5 bases and J lost 5 bases. The CDR3 loop spans 15 amino acids. As DNA, the CDR3 is TGTGCCAGCAGCGCGGACAGGGGGAATAATTCACCCCTCCACTTT. Translated, it gives CASSADRGNNSPLHF.

This clonotype has only a few counts. This chain's CDR3 is CASSPAATGELFF. The DNA of the CDR3 is TGCGCCAGCAGCCCCGCCGCCACCGGGGAGCTGTTTTTT. The chain joins TRBV4-1 to TRBJ2-2; D is unclear. Deletions cut 4 bases from V and 4 bases from J, with 7 bases between. This CDR3 contains 13 residues. CDR1 and CDR2 from the germline V gene are MGHRA and YSYEKL.

The V gene is TRBV28, the J gene TRBJ2-3, with 9 bases matching TRBD2. With V trimmed by 5 bases and J by 5 bases, 14 bases remained unmatched. The CDR3 is 17 amino acids. Per germline, CDR1 MDHEN and CDR2 SYDVKM. The CDR3 sequence: CASSPPGLASGIDTQYF. Written as DNA, the CDR3 is TGTGCCAGCAGTCCCCCCGGACTAGCGTCAGGAATAGATACGCAGTATTTT.

As DNA, the CDR3 is TGTGCCAGCACCGTCCTAGTCACGGGCCTTGGTGGGGAGCTGTTTTTT. This codes for CASTVLVTGLGGELFF. The J gene is TRBJ2-2, the V gene TRBV6-2 or TRBV6-3; D not certain. Germline CDR1 is MNHEY and CDR2 is SVGEGT. Trimming left V 7 bases short and J 8 bases short, with 23 bases between. The CDR3 loop spans 16 amino acids.

This clonotype appeared many times. The V call is TRBV6-2 or TRBV6-3, the J call TRBJ2-3, with 9 bases identical to TRBD2. The V gene end was trimmed by 5 bases and the J gene end by 4 bases; junction bases not matched to a gene: 7. Germline loops: CDR1 MNHEY, CDR2 SVGEGT. CDR3 length equals 15 residues. The CDR3 coding sequence is TGTGCCAGCAGTCGTGGTAGCGGGAGATCAGATACGCAGTATTTT. It translates to CASSRGSGRSDTQYF.